This TCR beta chain was captured in a study of blood T cells in healthy people across ages (dated by TCRdb to the mid-2010s). Turning to the overall study: Template switching captured roughly one uniquely barcoded TCR beta cDNA molecule per two T cells in model experiments. Donors of different ages were randomly distributed across sequencing lanes to avoid experimental bias. Using the same blood draw, the study looked at two additional independent replicas of 1 million unique cDNA reads for two donors, one aged 18 to 29 and the other aged 80 or older. The study measured age-related changes in TCR beta repertoire diversity using deep sequencing normalized with unique cDNA molecular identifiers. Donors were grouped into four age groups: young (average 16 years), middle-aged (about 38), aged (about 60) and long-lived (roughly 80).

The paper's findings and limits, for the study overall: Observed TCR beta diversity correlated strongly with the percentage of naive T cells measured by flow cytometry. Because the CMV infection status of the donors was unknown, age-related changes in expanded clonotypes may potentially have been confounded. Compared with the aged group, the long-lived group had more naive CD4+ T cells, fewer expanded clones and increased TCR diversity, a pattern suggesting age selection. Observed TCR beta diversity per million T cells fell roughly linearly with age, and a significant reduction was already apparent by age around 40. Conclusive comparison of naive and antigen-experienced compartments was prevented by the profiling of bulk unsorted PBMCs. Total diversity estimates from one million sequenced T cells were considered lower bounds and underestimates.

Receptor libraries were prepared by 5' RACE. This sample was sequenced with an Illumina HiSeq 2500. A second PCR of roughly 7 to 11 cycles was performed with a sample-barcoded 5' primer and a J-beta primer mix. A unique molecular identifier was introduced onto each TCR beta cDNA molecule by a template-switch 5' adaptor carrying 12 random nucleotides. Each sample yielded at least 2.5 million CDR3-containing paired-end reads. First-strand cDNA synthesis was performed from all RNA using the Mint cDNA synthesis kit, with priming by a TRBC-specific oligonucleotide. All cDNA was treated with uracil-DNA glycosylase and then went through a first 18-cycle PCR with the universal primers M1SS and BC2_uni_R. As for the original processing: Each sample was normalized by randomly selecting 1 million high-quality reads, each carrying a distinct molecular identifier. Instead of being binned into consensus sequences, reads that shared molecular identifiers were thrown out. CDR3 identification, clonotype clustering and error correction used MiTCR with a Q25 quality threshold and the strictest error-elimination algorithm. A nonparametric unseen species model with Euler transformation was used to estimate lower-bound total TCR beta diversity. Starting from the raw public reads, TCRdb applied fastp trimming at Q25, assembled clones with MiXCR and retained in-frame beta chains. Identical CDR3 proteins give one entry, which carries the most common genes and DNA. The V and J calls reflect TCRdb's pipeline rather than the authors' work. This sample holds about 680,000 distinct CDR3 sequences; 45% to 50% were observed only once. The top ten constitute 30% to 40% of the sample.

Relative to germline, V is missing 0 bases and J is missing 9 bases, with 10 bases of the junction outside any gene match. The CDR3 spans 16 residues, from the cysteine through the phenylalanine. Just the 48-base CDR3 DNA is kept, in frame starting at base 1. CDR1 and CDR2 (KGHSH, LQKENI) derive from the germline V gene. Worth noting for this clonotype: The target of this receptor is not known. No much larger clonotype is one base removed from it; base qualities were not supplied.

Donors were approximately 42 systemically healthy Caucasian individuals from Russia aged roughly 6 to 95 years. Roughly 10 milliliters of peripheral blood were collected from each donor into EDTA-treated Vacutainer tubes. Ficoll-Paque density-gradient centrifugation was used to isolate PBMCs, with at least 6.5 million per sample. Total RNA, at least 6 micrograms per sample, was extracted from PBMCs with Trizol reagent. For every donor, an aliquot of PBMCs went through flow cytometry to measure the percentages of naive CD45RAhigh/CD27high T cells. Recombination connected TRBV18 to TRBJ2-1, and 8 bases in between align with TRBD2. The source is a woman between 55 and 75 years old in good health. The source material was blood. The CDR3: CASSPPSRAGDGEQFF. The sequence in DNA is TGTGCCAGCTCACCACCGTCGCGAGCGGGAGATGGTGAGCAGTTCTTC.